What follows are 32 T cell receptor beta chains derived from one specimen sequenced in a study of OX40 agonist ivuxolimab in advanced cancers. Produced via immunoSEQ multiplex PCR; TCRdb's table is partial and in-frame only. The repertoire includes 30,000 or so clones, 80% of them detected once, and around 10% sits in the top ten. The sequencing here drew on CD4+ or CD8+ T cells sorted from blood, taken in a trial of the OX40 agonist ivuxolimab. Receptors were obtained from an adult with an advanced solid tumor such as melanoma, head and neck, liver or kidney cancer.

The gene calls are TRBV5-8 and TRBJ1-1; D unclear. The CDR3 totals 14 residues. CDR1 SGHTS and CDR2 YDEGEE come from the germline V gene. Trimming took 3 bases from V and 5 from J, leaving 14 bases between them. DNA of the CDR3: TGTGCCAGCAGCTATGCCGGGGTTGATACTGAAGCTTTCTTT. It is translated as CASSYAGVDTEAFF.

The chain employs TRBV25-1 and TRBJ2-3; maybe TRBD2 (6 bases). Germline V lookup: CDR1 MGHDK, CDR2 SYGVNS. There are 16 residues in the CDR3. V was trimmed by 3 bases and J by 8 bases, leaving 21 bases between them. The chain's CDR3 is CASSDPTRERRGTQYF. Here the CDR3 DNA reads TGTGCCAGCAGTGATCCGACTAGGGAAAGACGAGGTACGCAGTATTTT.

The chain recombines TRBV4-3 with TRBJ2-1, with 10 bases lining up with TRBD1. Trimming at V came to 5 bases and at J to 12 bases, leaving 10 bases not matched to a gene. Germline assignment: CDR1 LGHNA and CDR2 YSLEER. This CDR3 is 14 amino acids long. CDR3 sequence reads: CASSTGTGDGLQFF. CDR3 nucleotides: TGCGCCAGCAGCACCGGGACAGGGGACGGGTTGCAGTTCTTC.

This chain links TRBV7-9 with TRBJ2-3, with 14 nucleotides matching TRBD2. Germline V gene sequence: CDR1 SEHNR, CDR2 FQNEAQ (reference sequence). The CDR3 contains 17 residues. V shed 5 bases, J shed 2 bases, and the junction held 6 bases outside the gene matches. DNA for the CDR3: TGTGCCAGCAGCCCAGGGACTAGCGGGGGAACCACAGATACGCAGTATTTT. Translating it yields CASSPGTSGGTTDTQYF. Full variable domain (outside the CDR3, taken from reference TRBV7-9 and TRBJ2-3): DTGVSQNPRHKITKRGQNVTFRCDPISEHNRLYWYRQTLGQGPEFLTYFQNEAQLEKSRLLSDRFSAERPKGSFSTLEIQRTEQGDSAMYLCASSPGTSGGTTDTQYFGPGTRLTVL.

V and J are TRBV9 and TRBJ2-2; 7 nucleotides align to TRBD1. The CDR3 runs 17 residues. With 2 bases clipped from V and 2 bases from J, the junction kept 9 bases outside the gene matches. CDR1 is SGDLS, CDR2 YYNGEE, per germline. The CDR3 reads CASSVARDRANTGELFF. DNA of the CDR3: TGTGCCAGCAGCGTGGCACGGGACAGAGCCAACACCGGGGAGCTGTTTTTT. Variable domain in full (rest from reference TRBV9 and TRBJ2-2): DSGVTQTPKHLITATGQRVTLRCSPRSGDLSVYWYQQSLDQGLQFLIQYYNGEERAKGNILERFSAQQFPDLHSELNLSSLELGDSALYFCASSVARDRANTGELFFGEGSRLTVL.

The gene calls are TRBV27 and TRBJ1-6; no reliable D call. With 0 bases removed from V and 12 bases from J, the gap between germline ends came to 6 bases. From germline, CDR1 is MNHEY and CDR2 SMNVEV (reference sequence). The CDR3 sequence is 12 residues long. This CDR3 reads CASSLSDEPLHF. The CDR3 region has the DNA TGTGCCAGCAGTTTATCGGATGAACCCCTCCACTTT.

The gene calls are TRBV4-2 and TRBJ1-3; no reliable D call. This CDR3 comprises 17 residues. V lost 0 bases to trimming and J lost 0 bases, with 12 bases between them. The V gene's germline CDR1 is LGHNA and CDR2 YNFKEQ. The CDR3 spells CASSQDLYGSSGNTIYF. For the CDR3, the DNA is TGTGCCAGCAGCCAAGATCTTTACGGGAGCTCTGGAAACACCATATATTTT.

V and J are TRBV6-4 and TRBJ2-7; D gene unclear. V was pared by 6 bases and J by 2 bases, with 14 bases between. Germline values: CDR1 MRHNA, CDR2 SNTAGT. The CDR3 runs 14 residues. This chain's CDR3 is CASSRCPTPYEQYF. Here the CDR3 DNA reads TGTGCCAGCAGCCGGTGTCCGACCCCCTACGAGCAGTACTTC.

The chain carries TRBV2 and TRBJ1-6; D uncertain. Trimming took 6 bases from V and 2 from J, leaving 23 bases between them. The germline CDR1 and CDR2 sequences are SNHLY and FYNNEI. The CDR3 is 19 amino acids. Here the CDR3 reads CASSHPGLPLVAYNSPLHF. CDR3 sequence (DNA): TGTGCCAGCAGCCACCCTGGACTCCCGCTAGTCGCCTATAATTCACCCCTCCACTTT.

V and J are TRBV10-3 and TRBJ2-5; 8 bases map to TRBD1. Germline V gives CDR1 ENHRY, CDR2 SYGVKD. The V segment lost 6 bases and the J segment 1 base; nucleotides outside the gene matches: 4. The CDR3 is 14 amino acids. The CDR3 coding sequence is TGTGCCATCAGCGCCGGGACAGGCCAAGAGACCCAGTACTTC. Protein product: CAISAGTGQETQYF.

The rearrangement uses TRBV6-5 and TRBJ2-7, with D possibly TRBD1 on 6 matching bases. This CDR3 region has 13 residues. The V gene's germline CDR1 is MNHEY and CDR2 SVGAGI. V shed 8 bases and J shed 0 bases, with 11 bases lying between them. The CDR3 DNA sequence: TGTGCCAGCTCTACAGGGCTCTCCTACGAGCAGTACTTC. Amino acids: CASSTGLSYEQYF.

The CDR3 protein is CASSLWDSPDQPQHF. CDR3 bases: TGTGCCAGCAGTTTGTGGGACAGCCCAGATCAGCCCCAGCATTTT. The chain has TRBV27 and TRBJ1-5; TRBD1 matches at 7 bases. The CDR3 consists of 15 residues. J gave up 5 bases and V 3 bases, and 7 bases lay outside the gene matches. Germline V gene data show CDR1 as MNHEY and CDR2 as SMNVEV (reference sequence).

This sequence joins TRBV5-6 and TRBJ2-7; D is unclear. Trimming removed 5 bases at V and 4 bases at J, with 7 bases between. The CDR3 extends over 11 amino acids. Germline V gene sequence: CDR1 SGHDT, CDR2 YYEEEE. The CDR3 loop reads CASSQAYEQYF. For the CDR3, the DNA is TGTGCCAGCAGTCAAGCTTACGAGCAGTACTTC.

This clone was observed a handful of times. V is TRBV6-4 and J is TRBJ1-6, with 8 positions matching TRBD1. The germline V gene encodes CDR1 MRHNA and CDR2 SNTAGT. The V and J ends lost 10 bases and 2 bases, in that order; junction bases with no gene match: 13. CDR3 length equals 17 residues. CDR3 nucleotides: TGTGCCACCCATTTCCAGGACAGGGTGCCCTATAATTCACCCCTCCACTTT. Amino acid sequence: CATHFQDRVPYNSPLHF.

The rearrangement joins TRBV9 to TRBJ2-7; D not resolved. Trimming removed 0 bases at V and 7 bases at J, with 14 bases between. The CDR3 runs 14 residues. The germline CDR1 and CDR2 sequences are SGDLS and YYNGEE. The CDR3 nucleotides are TGTGCCAGCAGCGTAGATGGCTTCATCAGGGAGCAGTACTTC. Its translation is CASSVDGFIREQYF.

The chain employs TRBV19 and TRBJ1-6, with D perhaps matching TRBD1 (5 bases). Trimming took off 2 bases at V and 11 bases at J, with 16 bases between the two ends. The germline CDR1 and CDR2 sequences are LNHDA and SQIVND (reference sequence). This CDR3 is 15 amino acids long. This CDR3 is CASSIFQGPSAPLHF. The DNA for the CDR3 is TGTGCCAGTAGTATATTCCAGGGCCCCTCTGCACCCCTCCACTTT.

V gene TRBV27 combines with J gene TRBJ2-7; possible D gene TRBD2, 6 bases. CDR3 size: 14 residues. V was cut by 10 bases and J by 1 base, with 17 bases left in between. Per germline, CDR1 MNHEY and CDR2 SMNVEV (reference sequence). The DNA of the CDR3 is TGTGCCACCACCGGGACGCGGGGTTCCTACGAGCAGTACTTC. Protein product: CATTGTRGSYEQYF.

V is TRBV7-9 and J is TRBJ1-1, with 8 bases that match TRBD1. V was pared by 7 bases and J by 6 bases, with 4 bases of the junction left unmatched. Germline V gene sequence: CDR1 SEHNR, CDR2 FQNEAQ (reference sequence). The CDR3 spans 12 residues. For the CDR3, the DNA is TGTGCCAGCAAAGAGGACAGGGCTGAAGCTTTCTTT. Translated: CASKEDRAEAFF.

The chain links TRBV4-3 to TRBJ2-7; no clear D. This CDR3 comprises 15 residues. Germline V lookup: CDR1 LGHNA, CDR2 YSLEER. V lost 0 bases, J lost 1 base, and 10 bases lay in between. The CDR3 sequence is CASSQDPLGSYEQYF. The CDR3 region has the DNA TGCGCCAGCAGCCAAGATCCCCTCGGGTCCTACGAGCAGTACTTC.

In the case of this clone: The junction departs from the called germline gene at one end, perhaps through a read error. Additional DNA sequences in this sample encode the identical CDR3. This chain joins TRBV7-9 and TRBJ2-2; the match to TRBD1 covers 7 bases. There are 15 residues in the CDR3. CDR1 is SEHNR and CDR2 is FQNEAQ in the germline V gene (reference sequence). The chain's CDR3 is CASSLQGTGTGELFF. In nucleotides, the CDR3 is TGCGCCAGCAGCCTACAGGGGACCGGCACCGGGGAGCTGTTTTTT.

The J gene is TRBJ2-5, the V gene TRBV6-5; 8 nucleotides agree with TRBD2. V lost 2 bases to trimming and J lost 5 bases; unmatched junction nucleotides: 7. Germline loops: CDR1 MNHEY, CDR2 SVGAGI. This CDR3 is built from 15 residues. In DNA, the CDR3 is TGTGCCAGCAGTTACACGAGCGGGGGCTTGGAGACCCAGTACTTC. Translated: CASSYTSGGLETQYF.

CDR3 amino acids: CAWRQGNSNQPQHF. The CDR3 coding sequence is TGTGCCTGGAGACAGGGGAATAGCAATCAGCCCCAGCATTTT. The gene calls are TRBV30 and TRBJ1-5; 7 nucleotides agree with TRBD1. The CDR3 is 14 residues long. Trimming took 3 bases from V and 0 from J; bases not matched to a gene: 2. Germline lookup yields CDR1 GTSNPN and CDR2 SVGIG (reference sequence).

This sequence joins TRBV15 and TRBJ1-3; D uncertain. V lost 0 bases, J lost 0 bases, and 9 bases lay in between. The length of the CDR3 is 16 residues. Germline loops: CDR1 LNHNV, CDR2 YYDKDF (reference sequence). CDR3 in DNA: TGTGCCACCAGCAGAGATCCCCTGACCTCTGGAAACACCATATATTTT. It codes for CATSRDPLTSGNTIYF.

The rearrangement uses TRBV7-8 and TRBJ2-1; D may match TRBD1 or TRBD2 (5 bases each). The germline V gene has CDR1 SGHVS and CDR2 FQNEAQ. The CDR3 spans 16 residues. Trimming shortened V by 0 bases and J by 6 bases, and 15 bases separated the two germline ends. The CDR3 reads CASSLAAGTSRNEQFF. In DNA form, the CDR3 reads TGTGCCAGCAGCTTAGCTGCCGGGACCTCTCGCAATGAGCAGTTCTTC.

In this sample, this clone turned up once. J is TRBJ2-7 and V is TRBV11-2, with unresolved D. The CDR3 is 13 residues long. CDR1 and CDR2 from the germline V gene are SGHAT and FQNNGV. V was clipped by 0 bases and J by 7 bases, with 10 bases between them. CDR3 amino acids: CASSLEVHLEQYF. CDR3 in DNA: TGTGCCAGCAGCTTAGAGGTCCACCTGGAGCAGTACTTC.

The chain couples TRBV6-6 to TRBJ1-6; 8 nucleotides agree with TRBD1. Per germline, CDR1 MNHNY and CDR2 SVGAGI (reference sequence). The CDR3 runs 16 residues. V was pared by 8 bases and J by 8 bases, with 14 bases of the junction left unmatched. The CDR3 sequence is CASLPPRDRSDSPLHF. CDR3 sequence (DNA): TGTGCCAGCCTCCCCCCCCGGGACAGGTCTGATTCACCCCTCCACTTT.

V is TRBV28 and J is TRBJ1-4, with 7 positions matching TRBD1. The CDR3 length is 16 residues. Trimming took 4 bases from V and 5 from J; bases not matched to a gene: 10. Germline CDR1 is MDHEN and CDR2 is SYDVKM. This CDR3 reads CASSSFWGTENEKLFF. The DNA of the CDR3 is TGTGCCAGCAGTTCCTTCTGGGGGACAGAAAATGAAAAACTGTTTTTT.

This chain links TRBV7-6 with TRBJ2-3, with D perhaps matching TRBD1 (5 bases). The CDR3 consists of 15 residues. Germline CDR1 SGHVS, CDR2 FNYEAQ. The ends were cut back, 3 bases at V and 2 bases at J, with 12 bases in the middle. The CDR3, as DNA: TGTGCCAGCAGCTTTATGGGGCCTCTCACAGATACGCAGTATTTT. Amino acid sequence: CASSFMGPLTDTQYF.

The V call is TRBV9, the J call TRBJ2-7, with D maybe TRBD2 (6 bases). Germline lookup yields CDR1 SGDLS and CDR2 YYNGEE. V was pared by 0 bases and J by 4 bases, with 11 bases between. The CDR3 covers 14 residues. CDR3 loop: CASSVAAGRYEQYF. The CDR3 region has the DNA TGTGCCAGCAGCGTAGCTGCAGGGAGGTACGAGCAGTACTTC.

This chain uses TRBV5-1 with TRBJ1-1; D is uncertain. The CDR3 totals 14 residues. With 4 bases removed from V and 1 base from J, the gap between germline ends came to 11 bases. The V gene's germline CDR1 is SGHRS and CDR2 YFSETQ. The CDR3 here is CASSLGRWNTEAFF. DNA for the CDR3: TGCGCCAGCAGCCTGGGAAGATGGAACACTGAAGCTTTCTTT.

This chain joins TRBV27 and TRBJ2-1; no clear D. The CDR3 is 13 amino acids. Germline lookup yields CDR1 MNHEY and CDR2 SMNVEV (reference sequence). The V gene lost 2 bases and the J gene lost 6 bases, with 8 bases spanning the gap. The CDR3 protein is CASSLSGTNEQFF. The CDR3 region has the DNA TGTGCCAGCAGTTTAAGTGGAACCAATGAGCAGTTCTTC.

V usage is TRBV9 and J usage is TRBJ1-5; TRBD1 is a possible D gene (6 bases). The CDR3 loop spans 14 amino acids. CDR1 SGDLS and CDR2 YYNGEE come from the germline V gene. The V gene lost 0 bases and the J gene lost 4 bases, with 8 bases spanning the gap. CDR3 amino acids: CASSVGTANQPQHF. The CDR3 DNA reads as TGTGCCAGCAGCGTAGGGACAGCTAATCAGCCCCAGCATTTT.